This T cell receptor (beta chain) was profiled in a study of cytomegalovirus exposure and HLA in healthy donors. Study-level points and caveats: Data from an earlier analysis indicated that most TCR beta V segments were productive either about 87% or about 30% of the time. Highly shared sequence variants in one cluster were likely a sequencing artifact.

The PCR contained 60 Vbeta and 13 Jbeta primers. This table comes from immunoSEQ multiplex PCR, and its TCRdb copy is limited to in-frame clones, with some not included. The table includes around 97,000 clones, roughly three quarters detected once. In regard to this clone: Its specificity is unknown.

This CDR3 comprises 14 residues. The germline V gene encodes CDR1 KGHSH and CDR2 LQKENI. V lost 2 bases and J lost 5, with 12 bases in between. The sequence was obtained from a man over 45 in good health and CMV-seropositive. Specimen: PBMCs. This chain links TRBV18 with TRBJ2-5; a weak D match, TRBD2 (6 bases). The chain's CDR3 is CASSPLGGEETQYF. The CDR3 DNA follows: TGTGCCAGCTCACCATTAGGCGGGGAGGAGACCCAGTACTTC. Filled out from reference TRBV18 and TRBJ2-5, the complete variable domain reads NAGVMQNPRHLVRRRGQEARLRCSPMKGHSHVYWYRQLPEEGLKFMVYLQKENIIDESGMPKERFSAEFPKEGPSILRIQQVVRGDSAAYFCASSPLGGEETQYFGPGTRLLVL.